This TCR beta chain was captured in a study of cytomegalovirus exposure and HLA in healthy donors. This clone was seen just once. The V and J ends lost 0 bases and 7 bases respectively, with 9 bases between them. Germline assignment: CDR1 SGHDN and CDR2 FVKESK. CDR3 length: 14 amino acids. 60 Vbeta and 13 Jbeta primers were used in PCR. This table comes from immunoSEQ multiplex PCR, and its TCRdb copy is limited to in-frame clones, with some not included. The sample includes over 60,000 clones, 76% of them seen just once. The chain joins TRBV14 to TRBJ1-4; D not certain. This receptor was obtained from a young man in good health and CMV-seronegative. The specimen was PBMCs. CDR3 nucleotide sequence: TGTGCCAGCAGCCAAGATCTGTGGGCTGAAAAACTGTTTTTT. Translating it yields CASSQDLWAEKLFF.